The 8 T cell receptor beta chains listed next were all sequenced from one sample in a study of technical replicates of blood from a handful of donors (dated by TCRdb to between 2016 and 2019). Receptor amplification or capture employed the immunoSEQ multiplex PCR assay. What TCRdb holds here is the immuneACCESS table cut down to in-frame rearrangements. Part of the clones is not present; checked against another copy, under half of the missing clones reflect an unresolved V gene, and the others are unexplained. Present in this sample are some 99,000 clones, nearly 97% of which were seen just once. 0.21% of the sample is taken by the ten largest. Specimen: T cells isolated from PBMCs. Receptors were obtained from a human donor in good health.

The chain couples TRBV9 to TRBJ1-1; possible D gene TRBD1, 5 bases. Germline V gene sequence: CDR1 SGDLS, CDR2 YYNGEE. The CDR3 contains 16 residues. Trimming shortened V by 0 bases and J by 3 bases, and 15 bases separated the two germline ends. The CDR3 reads CASSVGQGILDTEAFF. The DNA for the CDR3 is TGTGCCAGCAGCGTAGGGCAGGGTATATTGGACACTGAAGCTTTCTTT.

The chain uses TRBV2 and TRBJ2-1; 9 nucleotides align to TRBD2. Trimming cost V 8 bases and J 1 base; bases outside gene matches: 6. Germline assignment: CDR1 SNHLY and CDR2 FYNNEI. CDR3 length: 15 amino acids. This CDR3 reads CASPQTSGSYNEQFF. DNA for the CDR3: TGTGCCAGCCCTCAGACTAGCGGATCCTACAATGAGCAGTTCTTC.

The V gene is TRBV5-1, the J gene TRBJ2-5, with 9 bases fitting TRBD2. The length of the CDR3 is 16 residues. Trimming cost V 0 bases and J 4 bases; bases outside gene matches: 7. Per germline, CDR1 SGHRS and CDR2 YFSETQ. In DNA form, the CDR3 reads TGCGCCAGCAGCTTGGTATCGAGCGGGGGGATAGAGACCCAGTACTTC. Translated, it gives CASSLVSSGGIETQYF.

Here the CDR3 reads CASSLTVDPLDTQYF. The CDR3 DNA follows: TGTGCCAGCAGCTTAACAGTCGATCCATTAGATACGCAGTATTTT. The chain combines TRBV13 with TRBJ2-3, with D uncertain. Trimming pared 2 bases from V and 5 bases from J, leaving 14 bases between. The germline gives CDR1 PRHDT, CDR2 FYEKMQ (reference sequence). This CDR3 is 15 amino acids long.

The CDR3 loop is CASSSVGDPGGNQPQHF. For the CDR3, the DNA is TGCGCCAGCAGTTCTGTTGGGGACCCGGGGGGCAATCAGCCCCAGCATTTT. The chain employs TRBV4-1 and TRBJ1-5, with a tentative D call TRBD1 (5 bases). The CDR3 runs 17 residues. Per germline, CDR1 MGHRA and CDR2 YSYEKL. With 6 bases removed from V and 2 bases from J, the gap between germline ends came to 20 bases.

The V call is TRBV29-1, the J call TRBJ2-1; 10 positions match TRBD1. Trimming took 3 bases from V and 7 from J; bases not matched to a gene: 3. CDR3 length equals 13 residues. Germline-derived CDR1 and CDR2 are SQVTM and ANQGSEA. The CDR3 bases are TGCAGCGTTGAGGGACAGGGGCAAAATGAGCAGTTCTTC. Translated, it gives CSVEGQGQNEQFF.

This clone occurred a few times. This chain joins TRBV6-6 and TRBJ1-2; 7 nucleotides agree with TRBD1. After removal of 5 bases from V and 4 bases from J, the junction contained 4 bases not matched to a gene. Germline CDR1 reads MNHNY; CDR2 reads SVGAGI (reference sequence). The length of the CDR3 is 13 residues. The CDR3 nucleotides read TGTGCCAGCAGTCAGGACAGGAGCTATGGCTACACCTTC. This sequence encodes CASSQDRSYGYTF.

This sequence joins TRBV25-1 and TRBJ2-2, with D tentatively TRBD1 (5 bases). V was trimmed by 4 bases and J by 7 bases, leaving 16 bases between them. Germline values: CDR1 MGHDK, CDR2 SYGVNS. The CDR3 has 15 amino acids. The CDR3 region is CASSAYQGYNGELFF. The CDR3 bases are TGTGCCAGCAGTGCGTACCAGGGTTATAACGGGGAGCTGTTTTTT.